A single sample gave rise to the 9 T cell receptor beta chains below, sequenced in a study of T cells in Graves' hyperthyroidism and ophthalmopathy. Amplified regions were TCR beta CDR3 sequences from RNA transcripts. In the first-round RT-PCR of the TCR CDR3, the HTBI primer set was used. TCRdb independently ran MiXCR on the multiplex PCR reads; one entry per CDR3 protein. Of more than 550,000 distinct CDR3 sequences in the sample, 45% were seen once. Sequencing was carried out using peripheral blood or thyroid tissue (not recorded which). These receptors came from an adult man with Graves' disease, either hyperthyroidism or ophthalmopathy (not recorded which).

This clonotype was detected only a few times. V usage is TRBV7-9 and J usage is TRBJ2-7; 10 nucleotides line up with TRBD2. The CDR3 runs to 14 residues. The germline V gene encodes CDR1 SEHNR and CDR2 FQNEAQ (reference sequence). The V gene end was trimmed by 6 bases and the J gene end by 5 bases; junction bases not matched to a gene: 7. The CDR3 reads CASRPGTSVNEQYF. The CDR3 DNA is TGTGCCAGCAGACCCGGGACTAGCGTTAACGAGCAGTACTTC. The complete variable domain, with remaining parts taken from reference TRBV7-9 and TRBJ2-7, reads DTGVSQNPRHKITKRGQNVTFRCDPISEHNRLYWYRQTLGQGPEFLTYFQNEAQLEKSRLLSDRFSAERPKGSFSTLEIQRTEQGDSAMYLCASRPGTSVNEQYFGPGTRLTVT.

V usage is TRBV5-1 and J usage is TRBJ1-4; 7 bases align to TRBD1. The CDR3 has 14 residues. Germline CDR1 SGHRS, CDR2 YFSETQ. Trimming removed 4 bases from V and 3 bases from J; junction bases left unmatched: 3. The CDR3 DNA is TGCGCCAGCAGCCAACAGGGGTCTAATGAAAAACTGTTTTTT. Amino acid sequence: CASSQQGSNEKLFF.

This rearrangement joins TRBV25-1 to TRBJ2-5; 10 bases fit TRBD2. Per the germline V gene, CDR1 is MGHDK and CDR2 is SYGVNS. The V segment lost 6 bases and the J segment 3 bases; nucleotides outside the gene matches: 4. This CDR3 contains 14 residues. The CDR3 nucleotides are TGTGCCAGCAGGAAAGCGGGGGGGGAAGAGACCCAGTACTTC. This sequence encodes CASRKAGGEETQYF.

The J gene is TRBJ1-1, the V gene TRBV11-1; D not certain. CDR3 length equals 13 residues. CDR1 and CDR2 (germline): SGHAT, FQDESV (reference sequence). V was clipped by 3 bases and J by 4 bases, with 9 bases between them. The CDR3 loop is CASSFDLGTEAFF. The CDR3, as DNA: TGTGCCAGCAGCTTCGACCTCGGCACTGAAGCTTTCTTT.

This chain links TRBV4-1 with TRBJ1-2; D perhaps matches TRBD1 (5 bases). Germline values: CDR1 MGHRA, CDR2 YSYEKL. The CDR3 is made up of 14 amino acids. V lost 0 bases and J lost 3, with 8 bases in between. Here the CDR3 reads CASSQEQDYYGYTF. The CDR3 DNA is TGCGCCAGCAGCCAAGAACAGGACTACTATGGCTACACCTTC.

Only a few counts were recorded for this clonotype. This rearrangement joins TRBV12-3 or TRBV12-4 to TRBJ1-1, with D perhaps matching TRBD1 (6 bases). V gave up 4 bases and J gave up 4 bases, with 13 bases separating them. The CDR3 runs to 14 residues. CDR3 in DNA: TGTGCCAGCAGTTCCAGGGGAAGGGGCACTGAAGCTTTCTTT. Translation: CASSSRGRGTEAFF.

This clonotype has a count of ten or more. J is TRBJ2-7 and V is TRBV10-2, with 11 bases that match TRBD2. Trimming removed 6 bases from V and 5 bases from J; junction bases left unmatched: 6. This CDR3 comprises 14 residues. Looked up from germline, CDR1 is WSHSY and CDR2 is SAAADI. CDR3 protein: CASRRLAGNHEQYF. In DNA form, the CDR3 reads TGCGCCAGCAGAAGACTAGCGGGGAACCACGAGCAGTACTTC.

This chain connects TRBV20-1 to TRBJ2-5, with D possibly TRBD1 on 6 matching bases. This CDR3 spans 14 amino acids. Germline values: CDR1 DFQATT, CDR2 SNEGSKA (reference sequence). V was cut by 3 bases and J by 4 bases, with 15 bases left in between. As DNA, the CDR3 is TGCAGTGCTAGTGACAGGCACGAGAGAGAGACCCAGTACTTC. Translation: CSASDRHERETQYF.

J is TRBJ1-2 and V is TRBV7-4; D not resolved. The CDR3 spans 15 residues. Germline CDR1 and CDR2: SGHVT and SQSDAQ. The V end was cut by 0 bases, the J end by 5 bases, with 13 bases between. CDR3 protein: CASSLAGSSGYGYTF. In DNA, the CDR3 is TGTGCCAGCAGCTTAGCCGGCAGTTCGGGTTATGGCTACACCTTC.